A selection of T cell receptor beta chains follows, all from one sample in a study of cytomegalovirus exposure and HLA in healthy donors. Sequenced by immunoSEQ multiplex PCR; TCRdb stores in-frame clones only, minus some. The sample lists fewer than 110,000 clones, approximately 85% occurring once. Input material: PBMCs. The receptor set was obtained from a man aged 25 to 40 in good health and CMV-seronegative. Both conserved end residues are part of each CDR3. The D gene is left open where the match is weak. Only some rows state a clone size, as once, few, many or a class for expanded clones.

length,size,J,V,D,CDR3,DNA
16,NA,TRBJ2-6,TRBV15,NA,CATSRGRGSGANVLTF,TGTGCCACCAGCAGAGGACGGGGCTCTGGGGCCAACGTCCTGACTTTC
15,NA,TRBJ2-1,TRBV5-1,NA,CASSLLSPSYNEQFF,TGCGCCAGCAGCTTGTTGAGCCCTTCCTACAATGAGCAGTTCTTC
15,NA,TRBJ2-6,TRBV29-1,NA,CSVERRVSGANVLTF,TGCAGCGTTGAAAGGCGGGTCTCTGGGGCCAACGTCCTGACTTTC
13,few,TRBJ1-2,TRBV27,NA,CASSLRAVGGYTF,TGTGCCAGCAGTCTCAGGGCGGTTGGCGGCTACACCTTC
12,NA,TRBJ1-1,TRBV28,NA,CASSQGNTEAFF,TGTGCCAGCAGTCAGGGTAACACTGAAGCTTTCTTT
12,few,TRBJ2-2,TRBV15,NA,CATSRRGGELFF,TGTGCCACCAGCAGACGAGGCGGGGAGCTGTTTTTT
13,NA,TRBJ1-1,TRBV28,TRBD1,CASSDRGNTEAFF,TGTGCCAGCAGTGACAGGGGAAACACTGAAGCTTTCTTT
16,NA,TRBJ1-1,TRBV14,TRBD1,CASSQDFWDSMVEAFF,TGTGCCAGCAGCCAAGATTTTTGGGACAGTATGGTTGAAGCTTTCTTT
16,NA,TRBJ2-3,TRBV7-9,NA,CASSLAGGIGTDTQYF,TGTGCCAGCAGCTTAGCAGGAGGGATAGGCACAGATACGCAGTATTTT
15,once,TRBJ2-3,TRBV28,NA,CASSFWGTSTDTQYF,TGTGCCAGCAGTTTTTGGGGCACTAGCACAGATACGCAGTATTTT
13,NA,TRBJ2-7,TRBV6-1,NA,CAAAPGVSYEQYF,TGTGCCGCCGCACCGGGAGTTAGCTACGAGCAGTACTTC
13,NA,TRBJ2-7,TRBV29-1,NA,CSAGKGRGLEQYF,TGCAGCGCCGGCAAAGGGAGAGGGCTCGAGCAGTACTTC
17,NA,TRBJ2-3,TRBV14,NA,CASSHRSGAKGWDTQYF,TGTGCCAGCAGCCACCGGTCAGGGGCAAAAGGTTGGGATACGCAGTATTTT
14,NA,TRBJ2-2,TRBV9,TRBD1,CASSSGGRGGELFF,TGTGCCAGCAGCTCAGGGGGTCGTGGCGGGGAGCTGTTTTTT
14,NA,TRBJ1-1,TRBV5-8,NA,CASSLFRGNTEAFF,TGTGCCAGCAGCTTATTCCGGGGAAACACTGAAGCTTTCTTT
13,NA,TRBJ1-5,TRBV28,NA,CASRTGSIQPQHF,TGTGCCAGCAGAACAGGGAGTATTCAGCCCCAGCATTTT
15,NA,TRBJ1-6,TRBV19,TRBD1,CASSVGTGEDSPLHF,TGTGCCAGTAGTGTGGGGACAGGGGAGGATTCACCCCTCCACTTT
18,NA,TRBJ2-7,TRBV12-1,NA,CASSPEGRSAGRSYEQYF,TGTGCCAGCAGCCCTGAGGGCCGATCGGCGGGGCGCTCCTACGAGCAGTACTTC
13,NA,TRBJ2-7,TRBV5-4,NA,CASSVKGGYEQYF,TGTGCCAGCAGTGTAAAAGGGGGCTACGAGCAGTACTTC
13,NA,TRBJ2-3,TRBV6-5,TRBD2,CASTPGRADTQYF,TGTGCCAGCACCCCGGGGAGGGCAGATACGCAGTATTTT
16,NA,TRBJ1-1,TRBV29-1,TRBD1,CSVDPQDRVFYFGAFF,TGCAGCGTTGACCCTCAGGACAGGGTATTTTACTTCGGAGCTTTCTTT
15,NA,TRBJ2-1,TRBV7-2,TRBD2,CASSLGAGGAREQFF,TGTGCCAGCAGCTTGGGGGCGGGAGGGGCCAGGGAGCAGTTCTTC
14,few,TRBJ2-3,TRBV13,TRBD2,CASSWSGGTDTQYF,TGTGCCAGCAGCTGGAGCGGGGGCACAGATACGCAGTATTTT
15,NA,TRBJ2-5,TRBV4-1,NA,CASSQQRTAQETQYF,TGCGCCAGCAGCCAACAAAGGACAGCCCAAGAGACCCAGTACTTC
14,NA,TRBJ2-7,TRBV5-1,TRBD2,CASSFTGLASEQYF,TGCGCCAGCAGCTTTACGGGACTAGCATCCGAGCAGTACTTC
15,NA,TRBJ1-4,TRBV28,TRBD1,CASSSWTGKNEKLFF,TGTGCCAGCAGTTCCTGGACAGGGAAGAATGAAAAACTGTTTTTT
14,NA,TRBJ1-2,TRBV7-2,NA,CASSLGEQSYGYTF,TGTGCCAGCAGCTTAGGAGAACAGTCCTATGGCTACACCTTC
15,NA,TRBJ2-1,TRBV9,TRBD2,CASSVGGGGYNEQFF,TGTGCCAGCAGCGTAGGCGGGGGTGGATACAATGAGCAGTTCTTC
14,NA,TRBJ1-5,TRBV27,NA,CATSDRGTNQPQHF,TGTGCCACCTCGGACAGAGGGACAAATCAGCCCCAGCATTTT
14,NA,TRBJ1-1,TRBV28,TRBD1,CASSLPTGDTEAFF,TGTGCCAGCAGTTTACCAACAGGGGACACTGAAGCTTTCTTT
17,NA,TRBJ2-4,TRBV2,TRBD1,CAITGTGESIAKNIQYF,TGTGCCATCACCGGGACAGGGGAATCAATTGCCAAAAACATTCAGTACTTC
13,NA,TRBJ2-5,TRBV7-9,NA,CASSYSGRETQYF,TGTGCCAGCAGCTATAGCGGACGGGAGACCCAGTACTTC
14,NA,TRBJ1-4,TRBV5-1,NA,CASSGQTTNEKLFF,TGCGCCAGCAGCGGTCAGACAACTAATGAAAAACTGTTTTTT
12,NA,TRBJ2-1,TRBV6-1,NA,CASTQGYNEQFF,TGTGCCAGCACTCAGGGGTACAATGAGCAGTTCTTC
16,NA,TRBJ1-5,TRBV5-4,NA,CASSLNYVLGNQPQHF,TGTGCCAGCAGCTTAAACTACGTTTTAGGCAATCAGCCCCAGCATTTT
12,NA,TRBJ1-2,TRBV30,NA,CALTGVNGGYTF,TGTGCTTTGACGGGGGTTAACGGTGGCTACACCTTC
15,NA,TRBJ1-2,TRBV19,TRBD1,CASRRGQLDNYGYTF,TGTGCCAGTCGACGGGGACAGCTTGATAACTATGGCTACACCTTC
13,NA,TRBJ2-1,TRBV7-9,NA,CASSPDSYNEQFF,TGTGCCAGCAGCCCGGACAGTTACAATGAGCAGTTCTTC
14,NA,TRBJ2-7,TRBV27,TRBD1,CASSRTGGHYEQYF,TGTGCCAGCAGTCGAACAGGGGGACACTACGAGCAGTACTTC
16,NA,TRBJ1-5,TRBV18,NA,CASSPPPVGLYQPQHF,TGTGCCAGCTCACCTCCCCCGGTGGGACTTTATCAGCCCCAGCATTTT